This T cell receptor beta chain was identified in a study of blood T cell repertoires in COVID-19. On the study more broadly: Material from acute and convalescent COVID-19 was sourced from the United States, Italy and Spain. From T cells, B-cell-depleted T cells, or PBMCs came the material, which was cDNA or gDNA.

V lost 2 bases, J lost 1 base, and 3 bases stayed unmatched. There are 15 residues in the CDR3. CDR1 and CDR2 (germline): MGHDK, SYGVNS. Per the original methods: Estimation of nucleated cell counts was performed using reference gene primer amplification. Some clones are missing from TCRdb's copy, which holds only in-frame ones; the method was immunoSEQ multiplex PCR. That table furnishes V, J and clone size, whereas the DNA furnished D and trimming. The sample gives approximately 72,000 clones, 89% of which show up once; approximately 1.5% is in the top ten. This rearrangement joins TRBV25-1 to TRBJ2-7, with 9 bases identical to TRBD1. The sequenced material came from peripheral blood. The TCR was taken from a man aged 55 to 70 with acute or convalescent COVID-19. This CDR3 reads CASSEPGTGSYEQYF. Here the CDR3 DNA reads TGTGCCAGCAGTGAACCCGGGACAGGGTCCTACGAGCAGTACTTC.